This T cell receptor beta chain is from a study of technical replicates of blood from a few donors. V lost 6 bases to trimming and J lost 0 bases; unmatched junction nucleotides: 2. Germline CDR1 KGHSH, CDR2 LQKENI. The CDR3 is 13 amino acids. Clones were sequenced by immunoSEQ multiplex PCR, and TCRdb holds only the in-frame ones, with some missing. The sample has approximately 12,000 clones; 60% to 85% are singletons. The receptor was isolated from a human donor in good health. The sequenced sample was PBMCs. V and J are TRBV18 and TRBJ2-7, with 7 bases lining up with TRBD2. CDR3 nucleotides: TGTGCCAGCTCTACTAGCGACTCCTACGAGCAGTACTTC. Translated: CASSTSDSYEQYF.